The clone carrying this T cell receptor beta chain has more than one count but fewer than ten. The target antigen is unknown. Sequenced by immunoSEQ multiplex PCR; TCRdb stores in-frame clones only, minus some. This table holds fewer than 600,000 clones, roughly four fifths found once. The sample belongs to a study of shared clonotypes between healthy human individuals. Study-wide findings and caveats: Owing to a small donor count, the genetic and exposure-history diversity represented was limited.

The sequencing input was PBMCs. The sequence was collected from a middle-aged woman in good health. Some clones in this sample may be carry-over from other donors' samples.

This CDR3 is CASSQGGRVTEAFF. The CDR3 bases are TGTGCCAGCAGCCAAGGGGGTCGGGTTACTGAAGCTTTCTTT. The chain joins TRBV7-3 to TRBJ1-1; a weak D match, TRBD1 (6 bases). Germline CDR1 reads SGHTA; CDR2 reads FQGTGA. The CDR3 contains 14 residues. Trimming pared 5 bases from V and 5 bases from J, leaving 15 bases between.